This T cell receptor beta chain came from a study of post-analysis software for immune sequencing data. CDR1 SGHRS and CDR2 YFSETQ come from the germline V gene. Trimming shortened V by 1 base and J by 3 bases, and 9 bases separated the two germline ends. The CDR3 loop spans 14 amino acids. Study observations and caveats: Comparison with controls showed significantly lower normalized Chao1 diversity in multiple sclerosis patients. About five TRBV segments were more frequent in patients than controls; TRBV5-6, TRBV5-1 and TRBV20-1 belonged to this group. Samples prepared in the same batch strongly co-clustered by F measure.

To note about this clonotype: What it binds is not known.

Carried by the TCR beta cDNA libraries were unique molecular identifiers. From the PCR reads, TCRdb called clonotypes with MiXCR, one entry per CDR3 protein. Of 380,000 or so distinct CDR3 sequences detected, around a third appear once; the ten largest clones hold under 15%. Input material: blood. This chain joins TRBV5-1 and TRBJ2-3; D might be TRBD2 (5 bases). This receptor was taken from a girl aged 5-17 years with multiple sclerosis. CDR3 nucleotides: TGCGCCAGCAGCTTGAAAAGGGAGACAGATACGCAGTATTTT. The encoded protein is CASSLKRETDTQYF. The whole variable domain, remainder taken from reference TRBV5-1 and TRBJ2-3, is KAGVTQTPRYLIKTRGQQVTLSCSPISGHRSVSWYQQTPGQGLQFLFEYFSETQRNKGNFPGRFSGRQFSNSRSEMNVSTLELGDSALYLCASSLKRETDTQYFGPGTRLTVL.